These 18 T cell receptor beta chains originate from one sample sequenced in a study of T cells generated in artificial thymic organoids. Semi-nested PCR with reverse primers in the TRAC or TRBC constant regions amplified each chain separately. TCRdb re-analysed the 5' RACE reads in MiXCR, keeping a single row per CDR3 protein. The data hold approximately 5,500 distinct CDR3 sequences, with more than 30% observed a single time. Input material: naive CD8+ T cells from blood. Regarding subset: CD3+TCRalphabeta+CD8SP T cells; for blood, CD45RO-CCR7+ naive CD8+ T cells. The receptors were sampled from a human donor who gave cord blood stem cells for thymic organoid culture, a cardiac surgery patient who gave postnatal thymus, or a blood donor (not recorded which).

This clonotype ranks as medium-sized. The V and J genes are TRBV20-1 and TRBJ2-7; D not certain. The CDR3 is made up of 13 amino acids. Looked up from germline, CDR1 is DFQATT and CDR2 is SNEGSKA (reference sequence). Trimming took 4 bases from V and 0 from J, leaving 10 bases between them. The CDR3 coding sequence is TGCAGTGCTACCCTAGAGTCCTCCTACGAGCAGTACTTC. It translates to CSATLESSYEQYF.

A word on this clonotype: Just one base apart from a much larger clone, this may be a read error. The V gene is TRBV5-1, the J gene TRBJ2-1, with unresolved D. Germline CDR1 SGHRS, CDR2 YFSETQ. V lost 0 bases and J 6 bases, leaving 19 bases between the germline ends. The CDR3 has 17 residues. The CDR3 region has the DNA TGCGCCAGCAGCTTGGGGCTCTGGACCAGTCTTTTCAATGAGCAGTTCTTC. Its translation is CASSLGLWTSLFNEQFF.

The DNA for the CDR3 is TGCAGCGTTGAAGATGGGGCAGGGAGTGGGAATGAGCAGTTCTTC. Amino acids: CSVEDGAGSGNEQFF. The rearrangement uses TRBV29-1 and TRBJ2-1, with D perhaps being TRBD1 or TRBD2 (5 bases each). Germline values: CDR1 SQVTM, CDR2 ANQGSEA. The CDR3 covers 15 residues. Deletions cut 0 bases from V and 7 bases from J, with 16 bases between.

The V gene is TRBV2, the J gene TRBJ2-7, with D perhaps TRBD1 or TRBD2 (6 bases each). Germline CDR1 is SNHLY and CDR2 is FYNNEI. The CDR3 has 15 residues. V lost 1 base and J 0 bases, leaving 10 bases between the germline ends. The DNA of the CDR3 is TGTGCCAGCAGTGAAGTGGGGGGCAGCTCCTACGAGCAGTACTTC. Translated, it gives CASSEVGGSSYEQYF.

CDR3 sequence reads: CASSDGGPLTYNEQFF. The CDR3 DNA reads TGTGCCAGCAGTGACGGGGGCCCCTTAACCTACAATGAGCAGTTCTTC. V and J are TRBV2 and TRBJ2-1; either TRBD1 or TRBD2 may fit D (6 bases each). Trimming removed 3 bases from V and 2 bases from J, with 14 bases in between. The germline CDR1 and CDR2 sequences are SNHLY and FYNNEI. The CDR3 is made up of 16 amino acids.

About this clonotype: Germline and junction disagree at one end, which may indicate a read error. This rearrangement joins TRBV4-1 to TRBJ2-7, with D uncertain. The length of the CDR3 is 15 residues. CDR1 and CDR2 (germline): MGHRA, YSYEKL. The CDR3 nucleotides read TGCGCCAGCGGCCAAGACCCCCAGGTGGCCTACGAGCAGTACTTC. Protein sequence: CASGQDPQVAYEQYF.

The gene calls are TRBV19 and TRBJ1-1, with 9 bases identical to TRBD1. The CDR3 is 16 residues long. With 3 bases clipped from V and 2 bases from J, the junction kept 7 bases outside the gene matches. CDR1 is LNHDA and CDR2 is SQIVND in the germline V gene (reference sequence). CDR3: CASSMGTGIGNTEAFF. The CDR3 nucleotides are TGTGCCAGTAGTATGGGGACAGGGATTGGAAACACTGAAGCTTTCTTT.

This rearrangement joins TRBV18 to TRBJ2-5; 10 bases are a match to TRBD1. Germline CDR1 KGHSH, CDR2 LQKENI. The junction had 0 bases not matched to a gene; V was cut back by 3 bases and J by 2 bases. The CDR3 totals 14 residues. CDR3 DNA: TGTGCCAGCTCACCGGACAGGGGGCAAGAGACCCAGTACTTC. It yields the protein CASSPDRGQETQYF.

This clonotype was found a few times. The J gene is TRBJ2-7, the V gene TRBV7-8, with D uncertain. CDR3 length: 14 residues. Trimming removed 1 base at V and 2 bases at J, with 9 bases between. Germline V gene sequence: CDR1 SGHVS, CDR2 FQNEAQ. As DNA, the CDR3 is TGTGCCAGCAGCTTAGTGTCAGGAGCCTACGAGCAGTACTTC. Translating gives CASSLVSGAYEQYF. The entire variable domain, with the rest obtained from reference TRBV7-8 and TRBJ2-7, is as follows: GAGVSQSPRYKVAKRGQDVALRCDPISGHVSLFWYQQALGQGPEFLTYFQNEAQLDKSGLPSDRFFAERPEGSVSTLKIQRTQQEDSAVYLCASSLVSGAYEQYFGPGTRLTVT.

By sample share, this clonotype is medium-sized. The rearrangement links TRBV11-2 to TRBJ2-7; 8 nucleotides line up with TRBD2. Per germline, CDR1 SGHAT and CDR2 FQNNGV. V shed 3 bases and J 2 bases; nucleotides not matched to a gene: 3. This CDR3 comprises 14 residues. The CDR3 nucleotides read TGTGCCAGCAGCTTCACTAGCGGAACCTACGAGCAGTACTTC. This encodes CASSFTSGTYEQYF.

This clonotype occurred a few times. The gene calls are TRBV27 and TRBJ2-7; D might be TRBD2 (6 bases). The length of the CDR3 is 15 residues. Germline V gene data show CDR1 as MNHEY and CDR2 as SMNVEV (reference sequence). Trimming cost V 3 bases and J 0 bases, with 12 bases left between them. In DNA form, the CDR3 reads TGTGCCAGCAGTTTTGTAGCGGAGAGCTCCTACGAGCAGTACTTC. Residues: CASSFVAESSYEQYF.

The chain uses TRBV9 and TRBJ1-3, with D unclear. The V gene's germline CDR1 is SGDLS and CDR2 YYNGEE. The ends were cut back, 1 base at V and 0 bases at J, with 5 bases in the middle. The CDR3 loop spans 14 amino acids. CDR3 amino acids: CASSVYGSGNTIYF. CDR3 sequence (DNA): TGTGCCAGCAGCGTATATGGCTCTGGAAACACCATATATTTT.

In its sample, this clonotype ranks as medium-sized. The chain has TRBV7-8 and TRBJ2-1, with D possibly being TRBD2 (6 bases). The CDR3 runs to 16 residues. With 5 bases removed from V and 2 bases from J, the gap between germline ends came to 16 bases. Germline V lookup: CDR1 SGHVS, CDR2 FQNEAQ. The CDR3 sequence is CASSALGPGAYNEQFF. The CDR3 DNA reads TGTGCCAGCAGCGCCTTAGGGCCGGGGGCCTACAATGAGCAGTTCTTC.

The CDR3 here is CSVEDGMSETQYF. CDR3 coding DNA: TGCAGCGTTGAAGACGGCATGTCGGAGACCCAGTACTTC. The chain joins TRBV29-1 to TRBJ2-5, with D unresolved. CDR3 size: 13 residues. Germline values: CDR1 SQVTM, CDR2 ANQGSEA. V lost 0 bases, J lost 5 bases, and 10 bases lay in between.

The rearrangement joins TRBV18 to TRBJ2-7; D remains unclear. Trimming took 0 bases from V and 7 from J, leaving 16 bases between them. The CDR3 is 15 residues long. Germline CDR1 and CDR2: KGHSH and LQKENI. The CDR3 protein is CASSPPGGSLLEQYF. DNA of the CDR3: TGTGCCAGCTCACCACCAGGTGGATCCCTCTTGGAGCAGTACTTC. The whole variable domain, filled in from reference TRBV18 and TRBJ2-7, reads NAGVMQNPRHLVRRRGQEARLRCSPMKGHSHVYWYRQLPEEGLKFMVYLQKENIIDESGMPKERFSAEFPKEGPSILRIQQVVRGDSAAYFCASSPPGGSLLEQYFGPGTRLTVT.

The chain employs TRBV12-3 or TRBV12-4 and TRBJ2-7; the D is unclear. The CDR3 spans 14 residues. With 0 bases removed from V and 3 bases from J, the gap between germline ends came to 9 bases. CDR3 DNA sequence: TGTGCCAGCAGTTTAGCGGTACACAACTACGAGCAGTACTTC. Encoded protein: CASSLAVHNYEQYF.

This clonotype was observed a handful of times. One junction end disagrees with the germline gene, perhaps due to a read error. The chain has TRBV25-1 and TRBJ1-1; D is ambiguous. The CDR3 totals 17 residues. Germline values: CDR1 MGHDK, CDR2 SYGVNS. The CDR3 is CASSLPSGYSGNTEVFF. The CDR3 coding sequence is TGTGCCAGCAGCCTGCCATCGGGGTATTCGGGGAACACTGAAGTTTTCTTT.

The chain uses TRBV10-3 and TRBJ2-3; 13 bases agree with TRBD2. J lost 5 bases, V lost 10 bases, and 6 bases had no gene match. This CDR3 is built from 14 residues. Germline V gene lookup returns CDR1 ENHRY and CDR2 SYGVKD. The CDR3 is CATWTSGGGDTQYF. The CDR3 DNA reads TGTGCCACCTGGACTAGCGGGGGCGGAGATACGCAGTATTTT.